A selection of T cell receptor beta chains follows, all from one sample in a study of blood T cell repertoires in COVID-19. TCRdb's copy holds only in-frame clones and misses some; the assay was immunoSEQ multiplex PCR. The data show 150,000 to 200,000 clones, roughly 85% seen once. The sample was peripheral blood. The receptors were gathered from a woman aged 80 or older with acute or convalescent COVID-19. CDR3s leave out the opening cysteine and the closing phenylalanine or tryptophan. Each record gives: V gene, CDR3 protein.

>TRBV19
ASSTSGGIETQY
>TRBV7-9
ASSLGQTPQETQY
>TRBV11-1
ASSSFGTDTQY
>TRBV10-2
ASSPLAGGDTQY
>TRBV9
ASSGGQGGSPLH
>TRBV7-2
ASSWGGQGHEQY
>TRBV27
ASSRRGQGTRETQY
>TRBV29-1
SVEVAAALQF
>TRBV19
ASRPRIRDSNEKLF
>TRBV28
ASSSPRAPTSGANVLT
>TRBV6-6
ASSRGLGTSGSLIYEQY
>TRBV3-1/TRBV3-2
ASSLGSGPNQPQH
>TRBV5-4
ASSSPGSGGSTDTQY
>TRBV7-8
ASSLEIRTGPDGYT
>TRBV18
ASSPSAGSSYNEQF
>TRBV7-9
ASSPEYTDTQY
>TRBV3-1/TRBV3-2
ASSQVGNTEAF
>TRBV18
ASSRDSSGNTIY
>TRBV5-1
ASSYTQGNTEAF
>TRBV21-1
ASTIHPHFRTDTQY
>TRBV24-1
ATSDLRGTQY
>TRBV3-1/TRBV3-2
ASSLTQDREAF
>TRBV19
ASSTPTGRNTEAF
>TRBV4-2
ASSPDRGHTEAF
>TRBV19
ASSILDAAGSDTQY
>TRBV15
ATSLRGALETQY
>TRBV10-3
AISESQGGGRTDTQY
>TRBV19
ASSSGQNSRGIQY
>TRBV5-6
ASSLVGAITSNTEAF
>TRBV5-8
ASSLVAGNNQPQH
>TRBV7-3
ASSFAGGPQDTQY
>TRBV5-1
ASSSASGRNTGELF
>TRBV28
ASSPDRVSGNTIY
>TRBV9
ASSAGTSGPQETQY
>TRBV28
ASSLHSAGNTIY